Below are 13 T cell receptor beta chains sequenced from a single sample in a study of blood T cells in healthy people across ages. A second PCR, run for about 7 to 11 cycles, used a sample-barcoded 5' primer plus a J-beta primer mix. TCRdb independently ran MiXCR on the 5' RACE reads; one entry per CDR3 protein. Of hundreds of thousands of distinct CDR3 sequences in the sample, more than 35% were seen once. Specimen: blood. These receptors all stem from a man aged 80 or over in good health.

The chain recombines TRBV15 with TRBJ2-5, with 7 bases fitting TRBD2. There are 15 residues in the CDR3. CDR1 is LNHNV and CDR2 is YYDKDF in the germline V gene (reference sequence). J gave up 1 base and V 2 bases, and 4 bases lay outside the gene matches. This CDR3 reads CATSRWGGSQETQYF. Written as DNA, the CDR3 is TGTGCCACCAGCAGATGGGGGGGAAGCCAAGAGACCCAGTACTTC.

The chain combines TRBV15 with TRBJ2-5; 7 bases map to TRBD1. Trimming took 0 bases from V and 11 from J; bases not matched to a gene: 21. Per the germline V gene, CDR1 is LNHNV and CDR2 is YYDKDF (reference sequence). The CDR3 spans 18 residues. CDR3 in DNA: TGTGCCACCAGCAGAGATATTGCTCGACAGGGTCTCTACAATGAGCAGTACTTC. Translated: CATSRDIARQGLYNEQYF.

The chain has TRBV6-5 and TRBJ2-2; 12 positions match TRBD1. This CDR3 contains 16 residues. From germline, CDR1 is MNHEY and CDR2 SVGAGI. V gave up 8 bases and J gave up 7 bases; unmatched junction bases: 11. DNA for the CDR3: TGTGCCAGCCGAAACCCGGGACAGGGGGCGGTCGGGGAGCTGTTTTTT. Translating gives CASRNPGQGAVGELFF.

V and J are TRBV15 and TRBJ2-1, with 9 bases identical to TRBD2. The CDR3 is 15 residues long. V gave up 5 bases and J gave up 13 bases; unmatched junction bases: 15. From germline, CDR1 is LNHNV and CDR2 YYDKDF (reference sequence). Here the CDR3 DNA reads TGTGCCACCAGCGGGTTTCAGCGGGAGGAAGAGACCCAGTTCTTC. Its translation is CATSGFQREEETQFF.

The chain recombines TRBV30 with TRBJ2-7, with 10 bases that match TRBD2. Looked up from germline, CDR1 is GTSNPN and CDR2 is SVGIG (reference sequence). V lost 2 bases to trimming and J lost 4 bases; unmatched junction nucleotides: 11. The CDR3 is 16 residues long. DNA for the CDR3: TGTGCCTGGAGTCCAAGGGGGGCTAGCGGGAGTTACGAGCAGTACTTC. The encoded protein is CAWSPRGASGSYEQYF.

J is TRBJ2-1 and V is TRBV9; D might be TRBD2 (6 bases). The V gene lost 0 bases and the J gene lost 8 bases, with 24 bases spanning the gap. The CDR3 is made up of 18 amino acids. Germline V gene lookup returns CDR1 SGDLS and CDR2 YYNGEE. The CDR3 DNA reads TGTGCCAGCAGCGTAGCAGGTGGAGGGCGCGCGTTAATCGATGAGCAGTTCTTC. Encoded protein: CASSVAGGGRALIDEQFF.

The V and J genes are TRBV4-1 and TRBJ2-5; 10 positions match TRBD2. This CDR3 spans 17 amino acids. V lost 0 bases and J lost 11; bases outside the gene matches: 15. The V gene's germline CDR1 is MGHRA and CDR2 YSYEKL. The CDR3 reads CASSQDKPSGSRNEQYF. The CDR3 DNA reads TGCGCCAGCAGCCAAGATAAGCCTAGCGGGAGCAGGAATGAGCAGTACTTC.

CDR3 sequence: CSVSGTARSYEQYF. CDR3 coding DNA: TGCAGCGTCTCCGGGACAGCACGCTCCTACGAGCAGTACTTC. The chain couples TRBV29-1 to TRBJ2-7; 7 bases match TRBD1. The CDR3 is 14 residues long. The trim removed 6 bases at V and 0 bases at J, leaving 8 bases unmatched. Germline V gives CDR1 SQVTM, CDR2 ANQGSEA.

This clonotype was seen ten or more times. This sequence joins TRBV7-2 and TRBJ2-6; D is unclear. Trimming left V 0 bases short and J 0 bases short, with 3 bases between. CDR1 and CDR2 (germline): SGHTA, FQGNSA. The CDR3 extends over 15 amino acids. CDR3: CASSLAASGANVLTF. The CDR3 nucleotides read TGTGCCAGCAGCTTAGCGGCCTCTGGGGCCAACGTCCTGACTTTC. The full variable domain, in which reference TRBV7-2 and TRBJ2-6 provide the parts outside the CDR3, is GAGVSQSPSNKVTEKGKDVELRCDPISGHTALYWYRQSLGQGLEFLIYFQGNSAPDKSGLPSDRFSAERTGGSVSTLTIQRTQQEDSAVYLCASSLAASGANVLTFGAGSRLTVL.

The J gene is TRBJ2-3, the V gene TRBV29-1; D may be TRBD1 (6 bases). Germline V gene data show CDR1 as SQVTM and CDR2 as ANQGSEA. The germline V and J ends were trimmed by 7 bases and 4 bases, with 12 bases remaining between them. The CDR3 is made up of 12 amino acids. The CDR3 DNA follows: TGCAGCGACGGCAGGGGCGCAGATACGCAGTATTTT. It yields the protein CSDGRGADTQYF.

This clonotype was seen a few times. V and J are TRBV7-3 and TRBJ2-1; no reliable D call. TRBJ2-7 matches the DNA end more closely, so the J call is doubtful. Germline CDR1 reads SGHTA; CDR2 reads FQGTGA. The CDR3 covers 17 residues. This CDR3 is CASSFRPGGSSYNEQYF. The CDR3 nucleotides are TGTGCCAGCAGCTTTCGTCCAGGCGGCAGCTCCTACAATGAGCAGTACTTC.

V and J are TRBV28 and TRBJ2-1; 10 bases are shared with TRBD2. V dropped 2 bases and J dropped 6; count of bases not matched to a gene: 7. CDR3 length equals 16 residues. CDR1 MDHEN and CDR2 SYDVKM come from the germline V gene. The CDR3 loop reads CASSLLAGDGSNEQFF. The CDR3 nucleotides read TGTGCCAGCAGTTTACTAGCGGGGGATGGAAGCAATGAGCAGTTCTTC. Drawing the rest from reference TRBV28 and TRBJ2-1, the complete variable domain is DVKVTQSSRYLVKRTGEKVFLECVQDMDHENMFWYRQDPGLGLRLIYFSYDVKMKEKGDIPEGYSVSREKKERFSLILESASTNQTSMYLCASSLLAGDGSNEQFFGPGTRLTVL.

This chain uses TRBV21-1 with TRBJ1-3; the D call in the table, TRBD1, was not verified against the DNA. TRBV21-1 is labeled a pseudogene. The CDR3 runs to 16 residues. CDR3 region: CASSRQDRLSGNTIYF. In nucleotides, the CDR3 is TGTGCCAGCAGCAGACAGGACCGCCTCTCTGGAAACACCATATATTTT.